This T cell receptor (beta chain) was captured by sequencing in a study of control samples from healthy donors and cancer patients. This clone was seen a single time. Some clones are missing from TCRdb's copy, which holds only in-frame ones; the method was immunoSEQ multiplex PCR. Of about 96,000 clones in the sample, 85% to 95% were seen once. This CDR3 region has 17 residues. From germline, CDR1 is SEHNR and CDR2 FQNEAQ (reference sequence). V was pared by 2 bases and J by 1 base, with 8 bases of the junction left unmatched. The clonotype was recovered from a man younger than 35 in good health. The V call is TRBV7-9, the J call TRBJ1-5; TRBD1 matches at 7 bases. Sequences were obtained from blood. The DNA of the CDR3 is TGTGCCAGCAGCTTATGGGCGGGGACAGCAAGCAATCAGCCCCAGCATTTT. Amino acids: CASSLWAGTASNQPQHF.